Below are 24 T cell receptor beta chains sequenced from a single sample in a study of identical twins. Each CDR3 protein gets one entry after TCRdb re-called the 5' RACE reads with MiXCR. This table holds 1.5 million to 2 million distinct CDR3 sequences, 32% found once. Material: cord blood. The receptors shown here come from a newborn girl in good health.

The chain has TRBV20-1 and TRBJ1-4; unclear D gene. Germline V CDR1 and CDR2: DFQATT, SNEGSKA (reference sequence). Trimming stripped 5 bases from V and 3 bases from J, with 7 bases between. The CDR3 sequence is 12 residues long. CDR3 bases: TGCAGTGCTTACCGGGCTAATGAAAAACTGTTTTTT. Residues: CSAYRANEKLFF.

This clonotype was seen a handful of times. This chain joins TRBV20-1 and TRBJ1-2; D unclear. V shed 2 bases and J shed 0 bases, with 19 bases lying between them. The CDR3 spans 17 residues. The germline CDR1 and CDR2 sequences are DFQATT and SNEGSKA (reference sequence). The CDR3 protein is CSARPGSLRRSNYGYTF. Written as DNA, the CDR3 is TGCAGTGCTAGACCCGGTTCGCTCCGGCGCTCTAACTATGGCTACACCTTC.

DNA of the CDR3: TGTGCCAGCAGCCCCTTTTACGGGGGACAGGGGGCCTATCAGCCCCAGCATTTT. As protein: CASSPFYGGQGAYQPQHF. This chain joins TRBV27 and TRBJ1-5; 12 nucleotides match TRBD1. Germline lookup yields CDR1 MNHEY and CDR2 SMNVEV (reference sequence). CDR3 length: 18 residues. The V and J ends lost 6 bases and 5 bases, in that order; junction bases with no gene match: 14.

CDR3 sequence reads: CASGIGTGTAYGYTF. The CDR3 nucleotides are TGTGCCAGCGGGATAGGGACCGGGACGGCTTATGGCTACACCTTC. The chain uses TRBV6-5 and TRBJ1-2; D is possibly TRBD1 (5 bases). The germline V gene encodes CDR1 MNHEY and CDR2 SVGAGI. The CDR3 extends over 15 amino acids. Trimming took off 8 bases at V and 5 bases at J, with 21 bases between the two ends.

The rearrangement uses TRBV7-2 and TRBJ1-3; D remains ambiguous. The CDR3 has 13 residues. V was trimmed by 6 bases and J by 0 bases, leaving 6 bases between them. The germline CDR1 and CDR2 sequences are SGHTA and FQGNSA. CDR3 in DNA: TGTGCCAGCAGGCTGGCCTCTGGAAACACCATATATTTT. Translating it yields CASRLASGNTIYF.

The V gene is TRBV4-1, the J gene TRBJ1-2; possibly TRBD1 for D (6 bases). Germline-derived CDR1 and CDR2 are MGHRA and YSYEKL. The CDR3 totals 13 residues. The germline V and J ends were trimmed by 2 bases and 8 bases, with 12 bases remaining between them. This CDR3 is CASSQTGTGGYTF. In DNA form, the CDR3 reads TGCGCCAGCAGCCAAACGGGAACAGGGGGCTACACCTTC.

This clonotype was counted only a few times. The CDR3 spells CASRAGFKNIQYF. In nucleotides, the CDR3 is TGTGCCAGCCGGGCGGGCTTTAAAAACATTCAGTACTTC. The J gene is TRBJ2-4, the V gene TRBV6-2 or TRBV6-3; maybe TRBD2 (5 bases). Looked up from germline, CDR1 is MNHEY and CDR2 is SVGEGT. This CDR3 is 13 amino acids long. Trimming stripped 8 bases from V and 4 bases from J, with 12 bases between.

This CDR3 is CSGRRGYEQYF. CDR3 sequence (DNA): TGCAGTGGACGGCGGGGGTACGAGCAGTACTTC. V and J are TRBV20-1 and TRBJ2-5; 7 positions agree with TRBD2. The J call is uncertain, as TRBJ2-7 better fits the DNA end. Germline loops: CDR1 DFQATT, CDR2 SNEGSKA (reference sequence). CDR3 length: 11 amino acids.

This clonotype turned up a few times. This chain uses TRBV6-5 with TRBJ2-1; D is possibly TRBD1 (6 bases). The CDR3 loop spans 16 amino acids. CDR1 is MNHEY and CDR2 is SVGAGI in the germline V gene. Trimming left V 3 bases short and J 4 bases short, with 16 bases between. CDR3 in DNA: TGTGCCAGCAGTTATGACGCGACAGGTCTATACAATGAGCAGTTCTTC. Its translation is CASSYDATGLYNEQFF.

The chain uses TRBV7-9 and TRBJ1-1; 8 nucleotides match TRBD1. The CDR3 spans 15 residues. The J segment lost 4 bases and the V segment lost 2 bases, leaving 6 bases of the junction unmatched. Germline CDR1 SEHNR, CDR2 FQNEAQ (reference sequence). The CDR3 loop is CASSLNMQGATEAFF. As DNA, the CDR3 is TGTGCCAGCAGCTTAAATATGCAGGGGGCCACTGAAGCTTTCTTT.

The V and J genes are TRBV21-1 and TRBJ1-6; the D call of TRBD1 is as the table states it, not checked on the DNA. TRBV21-1 corresponds to a pseudogene. The CDR3 has 16 residues. The chain's CDR3 is CASSKDRQAYNSPLHF. In nucleotides, the CDR3 is TGTGCCAGCAGCAAAGACCGACAGGCTTATAATTCACCCCTCCACTTT.

The DNA of the CDR3 is TGTGCCTGGTGGACAGGTACCGAAGATTCCTTCACCTTC. Protein: CAWWTGTEDSFTF. V is TRBV30 and J is TRBJ1-2, with 7 bases identical to TRBD1. This CDR3 comprises 13 residues. V shed 5 bases, J shed 13 bases, and the junction held 16 bases outside the gene matches. The V gene's germline CDR1 is GTSNPN and CDR2 SVGIG (reference sequence).

The V gene is TRBV28, the J gene TRBJ2-7; 9 bases match TRBD2. Germline-derived CDR1 and CDR2 are MDHEN and SYDVKM. The CDR3 spans 13 residues. Trimming took 8 bases from V and 3 from J; bases not matched to a gene: 5. CDR3 bases: TGTGCCAGCCGACTTAGCGGGGGCTACGAGCAGTACTTC. Its translation is CASRLSGGYEQYF.

This clonotype is a singleton in its sample. The chain carries TRBV10-3 and TRBJ1-2, with a possible D match to TRBD1 (5 bases). CDR3 size: 13 residues. The germline gives CDR1 ENHRY, CDR2 SYGVKD. Between the trimmed V and J ends, which lost 5 bases and 9 bases, there was a span of 16 bases. The CDR3 region is CAISWTYRPSYTF. CDR3 DNA: TGTGCCATCAGTTGGACATATCGGCCGAGCTACACCTTC.

The genes are TRBV5-1 and TRBJ2-3; TRBD1 matches at 9 bases. Trimming removed 4 bases from V and 4 bases from J; junction bases left unmatched: 10. Germline V gives CDR1 SGHRS, CDR2 YFSETQ. This CDR3 region has 16 residues. This CDR3 reads CASSPNPTGGPDTQYF. CDR3 sequence (DNA): TGCGCCAGCAGCCCGAACCCCACAGGGGGCCCAGATACGCAGTATTTT.

The chain employs TRBV15 and TRBJ2-7, with 9 positions matching TRBD1. The J call could be wrong; TRBJ2-5 is a better fit for the DNA end. Looked up from germline, CDR1 is LNHNV and CDR2 is YYDKDF (reference sequence). The CDR3 consists of 15 residues. The DNA of the CDR3 is TGTGCCACCAGCAGAGCTGGGACAGGGATGGAGACCCAGTACTTC. The encoded protein is CATSRAGTGMETQYF.

The chain employs TRBV4-1 and TRBJ2-1; 10 bases align to TRBD2. With 0 bases clipped from V and 4 bases from J, the junction kept 3 bases outside the gene matches. This CDR3 comprises 16 residues. Germline V gene lookup returns CDR1 MGHRA and CDR2 YSYEKL. The CDR3 reads CASSQERTSGYNEQFF. CDR3 in DNA: TGCGCCAGCAGCCAAGAACGGACTAGCGGTTACAATGAGCAGTTCTTC.

The gene calls are TRBV29-1 and TRBJ2-5; D possibly uses TRBD1 or TRBD2 (5 bases each). The CDR3 is 12 amino acids. Germline V gene sequence: CDR1 SQVTM, CDR2 ANQGSEA. V lost 7 bases to trimming and J lost 11 bases, with 20 bases between them. CDR3 residues: CSGDLFDNEQYF. For the CDR3, the DNA is TGCAGCGGGGACCTATTCGACAATGAGCAGTACTTC.

This clonotype was recorded a few times. CDR3 DNA: TGTGCCAGCAGCTTAGGTCAGCGAGGTCCCTACGAGCAGTACTTC. It encodes CASSLGQRGPYEQYF. The gene calls are TRBV7-2 and TRBJ2-7; D remains unclear. V gave up 1 base and J gave up 2 bases, with 12 bases separating them. This CDR3 contains 15 residues. Germline CDR1 reads SGHTA; CDR2 reads FQGNSA.

A few counts support this clonotype. The chain employs TRBV27 and TRBJ1-6; unclear D gene. From germline, CDR1 is MNHEY and CDR2 SMNVEV (reference sequence). The V end was cut by 1 base, the J end by 0 bases, with 10 bases between. This CDR3 is 17 amino acids long. The CDR3 sequence is CASSLLAASSYNSPLHF. Here the CDR3 DNA reads TGTGCCAGCAGTTTATTGGCCGCGAGCTCCTATAATTCACCCCTCCACTTT.

The chain employs TRBV6-1 and TRBJ1-3; D is undetermined. CDR1 is MNHNS and CDR2 is SASEGT in the germline V gene. The CDR3 extends over 16 amino acids. Trimming cost V 1 base and J 4 bases, with 14 bases left between them. As DNA, the CDR3 is TGTGCCAGCAGTGAAGGAGGTACAGTCTTCGGAAACACCATATATTTT. Translating gives CASSEGGTVFGNTIYF.

Ten or more counts support this clonotype. The rearrangement links TRBV6-2 or TRBV6-3 to TRBJ1-2; D perhaps matches TRBD1 (6 bases). Trimming took off 0 bases at V and 0 bases at J, with 8 bases between the two ends. The CDR3 contains 15 residues. CDR1 and CDR2 from the germline V gene are MNHEY and SVGEGT. The CDR3 here is CASSYSTGSNYGYTF. CDR3 nucleotides: TGTGCCAGCAGTTACTCGACAGGTTCTAACTATGGCTACACCTTC.

V gene TRBV6-1 combines with J gene TRBJ2-7; TRBD1 agrees at 9 bases. The ends lost 2 bases at V and 4 bases at J; junction bases unmatched: 6. The CDR3 length is 15 residues. Germline V gene lookup returns CDR1 MNHNS and CDR2 SASEGT. This CDR3 reads CASSEIGTGIYEQYF. The CDR3 nucleotides read TGTGCCAGCAGTGAAATCGGGACAGGGATTTACGAGCAGTACTTC.

The rearrangement joins TRBV25-1 to TRBJ2-3; 13 nucleotides line up with TRBD2. Germline V gene sequence: CDR1 MGHDK, CDR2 SYGVNS. There are 15 residues in the CDR3. The V gene end was trimmed by 8 bases and the J gene end by 3 bases; junction bases not matched to a gene: 5. For the CDR3, the DNA is TGTGCCAGCCGGACTAGCGGGAGCAAGACAGATACGCAGTATTTT. Translating gives CASRTSGSKTDTQYF.